This T cell receptor (beta chain) derives from a study of neoadjuvant nivolumab and ipilimumab in lung cancer. Study-wide points: Pathologic regression was not significantly tied to TCR clonality. Higher pretherapy blood TCR richness went with higher resected-tumor richness. Only two of four nivolumab-treated tumors gained richness and clonality by surgery.

On this clone itself: Its antigen is unknown.

Data came from immunoSEQ multiplex PCR; TCRdb stores just in-frame clones and leaves some out. Altogether fewer than 30,000 clones are present, 75% to 80% being singletons, with the ten largest covering 15% to 20%. The CDR3 extends over 14 amino acids. Losses at the gene ends were 5 bases for V and 10 bases for J; bases not matched to a gene: 7. The germline V gene encodes CDR1 LNHNV and CDR2 YYDKDF (reference sequence). The source was tumor tissue, collected after neoadjuvant nivolumab, alone or with ipilimumab, at or shortly before surgery. The V gene is TRBV15, the J gene TRBJ1-6, with 8 bases that match TRBD1. The receptor was derived from an adult with non-small cell lung cancer. CDR3 loop: CATSPEGQESPLHF. CDR3 in DNA: TGTGCCACCAGCCCCGAGGGACAGGAATCACCCCTCCACTTT.